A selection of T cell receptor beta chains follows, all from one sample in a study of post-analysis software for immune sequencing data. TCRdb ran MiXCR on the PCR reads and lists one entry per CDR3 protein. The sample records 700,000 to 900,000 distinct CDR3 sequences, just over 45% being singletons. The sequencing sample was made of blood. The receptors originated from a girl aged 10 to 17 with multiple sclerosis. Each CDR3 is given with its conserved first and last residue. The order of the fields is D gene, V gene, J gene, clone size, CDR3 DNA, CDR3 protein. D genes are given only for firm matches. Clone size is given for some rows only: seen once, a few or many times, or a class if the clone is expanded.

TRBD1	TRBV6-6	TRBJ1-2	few	TGTGCCAGCAGTATTAAGGGGACAGCCGACACCTTC	CASSIKGTADTF
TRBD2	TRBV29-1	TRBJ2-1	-	TGCAGCGCTGCGGTACTAGCGGCGCCCGAGAATGAGCAGTTCTTC	CSAAVLAAPENEQFF
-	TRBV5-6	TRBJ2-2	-	TGTGCCAGCAGCTTGATAAGCGGGCACAACACCGGGGAGCTGTTTTTT	CASSLISGHNTGELFF
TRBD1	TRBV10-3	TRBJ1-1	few	TGTGCCATCAGCAGGGGGGAGGTCACTGAAGCTTTCTTT	CAISRGEVTEAFF
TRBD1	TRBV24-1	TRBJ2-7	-	TGTGCCACCAGTGACTCCGGGACAGGCTCCTACGAGCAGTACTTC	CATSDSGTGSYEQYF
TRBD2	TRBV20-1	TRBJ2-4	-	TGCAGTGCTAGTATACTAGCGGGAGCCGGGGAGCAGTACTTC	CSASILAGAGEQYF
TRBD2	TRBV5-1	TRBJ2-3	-	TGCGCCAGCAGCCGACTAGCGGGAGAGGTGGGCACAGATACGCAGTATTTT	CASSRLAGEVGTDTQYF
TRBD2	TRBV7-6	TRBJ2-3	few	TGTGCCAGCAGCCCGACAGGACTAGCGGGAGGAGATACGCAGTATTTT	CASSPTGLAGGDTQYF
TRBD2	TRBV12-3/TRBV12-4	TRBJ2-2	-	TGTGCCAGCAGTCTACTAGCGGGTCGTGGCACCGGGGAGCTGTTTTTT	CASSLLAGRGTGELFF
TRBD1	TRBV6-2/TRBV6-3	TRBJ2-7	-	TGTGCCAGCAGTTACTCCTCGAGGACAGGGGAGAACGAGCAGTACTTC	CASSYSSRTGENEQYF
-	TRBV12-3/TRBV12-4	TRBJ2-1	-	TGTGCCAGCAGGAACGGGCCGGGGGTATACAATGAGCAGTTCTTC	CASRNGPGVYNEQFF
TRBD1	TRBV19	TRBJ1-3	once	TGTGCCAGCGGACAGGGGAGCTCTGGAAACACCATATATTTT	CASGQGSSGNTIYF
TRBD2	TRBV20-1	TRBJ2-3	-	TGCAGTGCTGGGACTAGCGGGAGGGCAGATACGCAGTATTTT	CSAGTSGRADTQYF
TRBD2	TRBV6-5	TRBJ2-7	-	TGTGCCAGCGGTAATAGCGGGACGACCTACGAGCAGTACTTC	CASGNSGTTYEQYF
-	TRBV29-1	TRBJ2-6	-	TGCAGCGTTGAAGCCAGAGACTCTGGGGCCAACGCCCTGACTTTC	CSVEARDSGANALTF
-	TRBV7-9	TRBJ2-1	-	TGTGCCAGCAGCTTTGGACTATCAAATGAGCAGTTCTTC	CASSFGLSNEQFF
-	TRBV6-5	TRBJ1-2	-	TGTGCCAGCAGTTACTCGGATTCTAGAGGTGGGCTTCCTGGCTACACCTTC	CASSYSDSRGGLPGYTF
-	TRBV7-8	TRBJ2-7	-	TGTGCCAGCAGCTCGGGACGGATCTCCTACGAGCAGTACTTC	CASSSGRISYEQYF
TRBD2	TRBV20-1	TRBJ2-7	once	TGCAGTGCTAGAGATAAGGCGGGAGGGCTGGACGAGCAGTACTTC	CSARDKAGGLDEQYF
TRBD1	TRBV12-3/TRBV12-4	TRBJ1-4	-	TGTGCCAGCAGTTCTGAGACAGGGGATGAAAAACTGTTTTTT	CASSSETGDEKLFF
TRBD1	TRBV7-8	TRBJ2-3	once	TGTGCCATCTCTAGGGACAGGGGAACAGATACGCAGTATTTT	CAISRDRGTDTQYF
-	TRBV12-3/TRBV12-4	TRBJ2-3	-	TGTGCCATTACGACTGACTCTAGCACAGATACGCAGTATTTT	CAITTDSSTDTQYF
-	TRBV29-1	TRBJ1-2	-	TGCAGCGTTGAAGCGTTACAGGGCGGCTATGGCTACACCTTC	CSVEALQGGYGYTF
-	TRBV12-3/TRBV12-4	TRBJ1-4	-	TGTGCCAGCAGTGGGGGGGATTTTAATGAAAAACTGTTTTTT	CASSGGDFNEKLFF
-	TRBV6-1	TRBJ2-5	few	TGTGCCAGCACGGAACTAGTCTACCAAGAGACCCAGTACTTC	CASTELVYQETQYF
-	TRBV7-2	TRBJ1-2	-	TGTGCCAGCAGCTCTACAAGAGATGGCTACACCTTC	CASSSTRDGYTF
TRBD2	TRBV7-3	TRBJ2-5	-	TGTGCCAGCAGCTTCCTAGGACTAGCGGAAGAGACCCAGTACTTC	CASSFLGLAEETQYF
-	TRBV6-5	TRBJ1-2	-	TGTGCCAGCAGTTCACTACAGGATCGTGGCTACACCTTC	CASSSLQDRGYTF
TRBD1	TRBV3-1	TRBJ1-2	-	TGTGCCAGCAGCCAAGGACAGGGGTTTAGTCTAGGCGGCTACACCTTC	CASSQGQGFSLGGYTF
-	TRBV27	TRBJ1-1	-	TGTGCCAGCAGTCCCCGATCCCCAGAATACACTGAAGCTTTCTTT	CASSPRSPEYTEAFF
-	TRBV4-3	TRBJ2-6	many	TGCGCCAGCAGCCAAGATTATGGGGCTGGGGCCAACGTCCTGACTTTC	CASSQDYGAGANVLTF
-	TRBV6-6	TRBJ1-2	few	TGTGCCAGCAGTTACAGTCCCAGGGACTATGGCTACACCTTC	CASSYSPRDYGYTF
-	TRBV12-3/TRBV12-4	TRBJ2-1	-	TGTGCCAGCCGTAGTCGTCGCAATGAGCAGTTCTTC	CASRSRRNEQFF
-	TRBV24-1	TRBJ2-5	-	TGTGCCACCAGTGACCCGCGAAGCGACCCCGATGAGGAGACCCAGTACTTC	CATSDPRSDPDEETQYF
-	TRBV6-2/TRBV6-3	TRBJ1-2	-	TGTGCCAGCAGTTACACCCGGACGGGTGACTATGGCTACACCTTC	CASSYTRTGDYGYTF
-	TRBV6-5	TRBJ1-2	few	TGTGCCAGCAGTTCGACAGTTACTCTTGGCTACACCTTC	CASSSTVTLGYTF
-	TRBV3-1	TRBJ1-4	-	TGTGCCAGCAGCCATCTAGGACTCGGGGCTAATGAAAAACTGTTTTTT	CASSHLGLGANEKLFF
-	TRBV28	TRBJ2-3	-	TGTGCCAGCAGTCCCATGATGGGGTCTTCTACAGATACGCAGTATTTT	CASSPMMGSSTDTQYF
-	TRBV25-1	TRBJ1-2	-	TGTGCCAGCAGTGAATTCTGGCAAAGCAATGGCTACACCTTC	CASSEFWQSNGYTF
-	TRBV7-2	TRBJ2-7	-	TGTGCCAGCACCCAGGGAGTATTTCCCTACGAGCAGTACTTC	CASTQGVFPYEQYF
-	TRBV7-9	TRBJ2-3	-	TGTGCCAGCAGTTACAGTCCTAGCGACACAGATACGCAGTATTTT	CASSYSPSDTDTQYF
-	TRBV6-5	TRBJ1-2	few	TGTGCCAGCTCCCGTGCGGGGGTCAGACGAGGCTACACCTTC	CASSRAGVRRGYTF
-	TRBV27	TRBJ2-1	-	TGTGCCAGCAGCCCCCAGTCCCCTAACAATGAGCAGTTCTTC	CASSPQSPNNEQFF
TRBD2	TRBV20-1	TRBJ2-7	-	TGCAGTGCTAGATCGGGTGGGACTAGCAGGGAGCAGTACTTC	CSARSGGTSREQYF
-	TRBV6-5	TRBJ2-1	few	TGTGCCAGCAGCTTGCCCGGAAGTAATGAGCAGTTCTTC	CASSLPGSNEQFF
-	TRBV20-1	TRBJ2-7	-	TGCAGTGCTAGCGGCTACCTCCAGTGGGATGAGCAGTACTTC	CSASGYLQWDEQYF
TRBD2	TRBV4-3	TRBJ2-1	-	TGCGCCAGCAGCCAAGATAGCGGGCCCTACAATGAGCAGTTCTTC	CASSQDSGPYNEQFF
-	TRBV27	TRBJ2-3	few	TGTGCCAGCAGACCATCTAGCACAGATACGCAGTATTTT	CASRPSSTDTQYF
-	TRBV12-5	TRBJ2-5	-	TGTGCTAGTGGTTTGGGGGGAGAGACCCAGTACTTC	CASGLGGETQYF
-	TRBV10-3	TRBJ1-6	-	TGTGCCATCAGTACCGGGACGTTGGGTTCACCCCTCCACTTT	CAISTGTLGSPLHF
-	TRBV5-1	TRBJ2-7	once	TGCGCCAGCAGCTTGGGCCATCCGGGGGCCTACGAGCAGTACTTC	CASSLGHPGAYEQYF
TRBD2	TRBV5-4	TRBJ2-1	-	TGTGCCGGCAGCTTGCGGGAGACCCGGGATGAGCAGTTCTTC	CAGSLRETRDEQFF
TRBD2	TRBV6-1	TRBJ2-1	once	TGTGCCATCGGACTAGCGGTGTACAATGAGCAGTTCTTC	CAIGLAVYNEQFF
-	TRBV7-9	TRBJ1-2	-	TGTGCCAGCAGCCTATCGGGACAACAGGATGGCTACACCTTC	CASSLSGQQDGYTF
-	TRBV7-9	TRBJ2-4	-	TGTGCCAGCAGCTTAGAGGGGCCACGGGGGCAGTACTTC	CASSLEGPRGQYF